Listed below are T cell receptor beta chains from one sample, sequenced in a study of radiotherapy plus CTLA-4 blockade in lung cancer. Produced via immunoSEQ multiplex PCR; TCRdb's table is partial and in-frame only. Among 20,000 to 30,000 clones listed, around four fifths were seen once. Sequences were derived from peripheral blood, sampled from a patient treated with radiotherapy plus ipilimumab. The receptors originated from a human donor with non-small cell lung cancer that progressed on radiotherapy plus ipilimumab. Both conserved end residues are part of each CDR3. D genes are given only for firm matches. Clone size appears in some rows only: once, few, many, or a class for an expanded clone.

j_gene,abundance,v_gene,d_gene,CDR3nt,CDR3aa
TRBJ1-5,NA,TRBV6-6,NA,TGTGCCAGCAGTTACTCGACAGCTAATCAGCCCCAGCATTTT,CASSYSTANQPQHF
TRBJ2-2,NA,TRBV7-9,NA,TGTGCCGCAAACAGGGCAACCGGGGAGCTGTTTTTT,CAANRATGELFF
TRBJ1-5,NA,TRBV6-4,NA,TGTGCCAGCAGTGACAGGGATGAGGATCAGCCCCAGCATTTT,CASSDRDEDQPQHF
TRBJ1-1,NA,TRBV19,NA,TGTGCCAGTACCTATAGGGACGGCCATGAAGCTTTCTTT,CASTYRDGHEAFF
TRBJ2-7,few,TRBV7-9,NA,TGTGCCAGCAGCGCCCCGGACTACGAGCAGTACTTC,CASSAPDYEQYF
TRBJ1-5,medium-sized,TRBV27,NA,TGTGCCAGCAGCACAGCGTCGAATCAGCCCCAGCATTTT,CASSTASNQPQHF
TRBJ2-3,NA,TRBV9,NA,TGTGCCAGCAGCGCGGGGGGCACAGATACGCAGTATTTT,CASSAGGTDTQYF
TRBJ1-5,NA,TRBV27,TRBD1,TGTGCCAGCAGTGCGGACAGGGTGGTAGGTCAGCCCCAGCATTTT,CASSADRVVGQPQHF
TRBJ2-5,once,TRBV4-1,NA,TGCGCCAGCAGCGCCTCTTTCACGGGGACGTACTATCAAGAGACCCAGTACTTC,CASSASFTGTYYQETQYF
TRBJ2-7,once,TRBV12-5,NA,TGTGCTAGTGGGGTCGGGGGCCCGCCGTACGAGCAGTACTTC,CASGVGGPPYEQYF
TRBJ1-2,few,TRBV7-9,TRBD1,TGTGCCAGCAGCTTGGGGACAGCCGATGGCTACACCTTC,CASSLGTADGYTF
TRBJ1-5,once,TRBV19,NA,TGTGCCAGTAGTATAGATTTTCAGGGGAATAGCAATCAGCCCCAGCATTTT,CASSIDFQGNSNQPQHF
TRBJ1-1,NA,TRBV9,TRBD1,TGTGCCAGCAGCCCCCTTCCGGGACAGAGGAACACTGAAGCTTTCTTT,CASSPLPGQRNTEAFF
TRBJ1-1,NA,TRBV27,NA,TGTGCCAGCAGCTCTCCTACCGGGACCGCGAACACTGAAGCTTTCTTT,CASSSPTGTANTEAFF
TRBJ2-1,NA,TRBV10-2,NA,TGCGCCAGCAGCTCAGGGGTGCCGCCTCTCTTC,CASSSGVPPLF
TRBJ2-1,few,TRBV5-4,TRBD2,TGTGCCAGCAGCGCAGCGGGGGGGCCCAATGAGCAGTTCTTC,CASSAAGGPNEQFF
TRBJ2-5,NA,TRBV18,TRBD1,TGTGCCAGCTCACTGGGACAGACACCCGAGACCCAGTACTTC,CASSLGQTPETQYF
TRBJ1-5,NA,TRBV5-5,NA,TGTGCCAGCAGCATGGCGGGGGGCCTGGGTCAGCCCCAGCATTTT,CASSMAGGLGQPQHF
TRBJ1-2,NA,TRBV2,TRBD1,TGTGCCAGCAGCCCCCGACAGGGGGCGGGGGGCTACACCTTC,CASSPRQGAGGYTF
TRBJ2-2,NA,TRBV7-2,NA,TGTGCCAGCAGAGAAAAAACAGGGAGCGCCGGGGAGCTGTTTTTT,CASREKTGSAGELFF